This T cell receptor (beta chain) was profiled in a study of blood T cells in healthy people across ages. It was with a sample-barcoded 5' primer and a J-beta primer mix that a second PCR of about 7 to 12 cycles was run. TCRdb reprocessed the 5' RACE reads via MiXCR and lists one record per CDR3 protein. The sample yields about 2 million distinct CDR3 sequences, about 50% seen once. V lost 3 bases to trimming and J lost 3 bases, with 13 bases between them. The CDR3 covers 15 residues. CDR1 and CDR2 (germline): SEHNR, FQNEAQ (reference sequence). This clonotype originated in a middle-aged woman in good health. The sequencing sample was made of blood. The chain uses TRBV7-9 and TRBJ2-3; D unclear. CDR3 loop: CASSLRNVGTDTQYF. CDR3 nucleotide sequence: TGTGCCAGCAGCTTGAGGAACGTCGGTACAGATACGCAGTATTTT. Full variable domain (remainder filled in from reference TRBV7-9 and TRBJ2-3): DTGVSQNPRHKITKRGQNVTFRCDPISEHNRLYWYRQTLGQGPEFLTYFQNEAQLEKSRLLSDRFSAERPKGSFSTLEIQRTEQGDSAMYLCASSLRNVGTDTQYFGPGTRLTVL.